This passage covers 3 T cell receptor beta chains from one sample sequenced in a study of blood T cell repertoires in COVID-19 (dated by TCRdb to between 2020 and 2021). Receptors were amplified or captured by the immunoSEQ multiplex PCR assay. Sourced from immuneACCESS, this table was stored by TCRdb with only in-frame sequences that have V and J called. A share of the clones is absent; for the studies checked, an unresolved V gene accounts for under half, and the remainder has no known explanation. For this sample there are roughly 80,000 clones; around 88% appear just once. The leading ten clones occupy around 15% of the sample. Sequencing was done on a sample of peripheral blood. The receptors derive from a woman aged 60-75 years with acute or convalescent COVID-19.

The CDR3, as DNA: TGTGCTAGTGGTTCCGACAGGCTGAACACTGAAGCTTTCTTT. This gives the protein CASGSDRLNTEAFF. The V and J genes are TRBV12-5 and TRBJ1-1; tentatively, D is TRBD1 (6 bases). Looked up from germline, CDR1 is LGHNT and CDR2 is FRNRAP. This CDR3 comprises 14 residues. Trimming shortened V by 4 bases and J by 0 bases, and 9 bases separated the two germline ends.

This clone was picked up a small number of times. V and J are TRBV6-1 and TRBJ2-1; 9 nucleotides align to TRBD1. The CDR3 runs to 17 residues. V lost 4 bases, J lost 7 bases, and 14 bases stayed unmatched. Germline CDR1 is MNHNS and CDR2 is SASEGT. CDR3 DNA sequence: TGTGCCAGCAGTGGACCGTGGGGACAGGGCATGTGGAATGAGCAGTTCTTC. Translated, it gives CASSGPWGQGMWNEQFF.

This clone was recorded a few times. The genes are TRBV5-1 and TRBJ2-3; 9 bases are a match to TRBD2. Germline V gene data show CDR1 as SGHRS and CDR2 as YFSETQ. The CDR3 extends over 15 amino acids. Trimming at V came to 6 bases and at J to 6 bases, leaving 11 bases not matched to a gene. As DNA, the CDR3 is TGCGCCAGCACCCCAGTAGCGGGAGTGGCGGATACGCAGTATTTT. Residues: CASTPVAGVADTQYF.